This is a list of T cell receptor beta chains from one sample in a study of long-term antiretroviral therapy in people with HIV. Generated by immunoSEQ multiplex PCR, the TCRdb table keeps only in-frame clones and is missing some. Of 25,000 to 35,000 clones listed, 90% to 97% are singletons. Sequencing was performed on unsorted PBMCs, taken approximately 6.8 years after starting antiretroviral therapy. These receptors all stem from a man aged 25-45 years with HIV. Both conserved end residues are part of each CDR3. The order of the fields is V gene, D gene, J gene, clone size, CDR3 protein, CDR3 DNA. The D gene is left open where the match is weak. Some rows have no size entry. The others give once, few or many, or a class for an expanded clone.

V: TRBV10-3; D: NA; J: TRBJ1-6; size: NA; CDR3: CAIKASYNSPLHF; DNA: TGTGCCATCAAGGCCTCCTATAATTCACCCCTCCACTTT
V: TRBV6-5; D: NA; J: TRBJ1-2; size: NA; CDR3: CASSYNFGTRYGYTF; DNA: TGTGCCAGCAGTTACAACTTCGGGACACGCTATGGCTACACCTTC
V: TRBV5-1; D: TRBD2; J: TRBJ2-1; size: NA; CDR3: CASRTFPGLADSYNEQFF; DNA: TGCGCCAGCCGCACTTTTCCGGGACTAGCGGACTCCTACAATGAGCAGTTCTTC
V: TRBV9; D: NA; J: TRBJ1-3; size: once; CDR3: CASSVAGNTIYF; DNA: TGTGCCAGCAGCGTAGCGGGTAACACCATATATTTT
V: TRBV6-5; D: TRBD1; J: TRBJ2-5; size: NA; CDR3: CASSATGGAQETQYF; DNA: TGTGCCAGCAGTGCGACAGGGGGGGCCCAGGAGACCCAGTACTTC
V: TRBV5-6; D: NA; J: TRBJ2-3; size: NA; CDR3: CASRGQGRGTDTQYF; DNA: TGTGCCAGCAGAGGTCAGGGTCGGGGGACAGATACGCAGTATTTT
V: TRBV18; D: NA; J: TRBJ1-1; size: NA; CDR3: CASSPRGAEAFF; DNA: TGTGCCAGCTCACCAAGGGGCGCTGAAGCTTTCTTT
V: TRBV7-2; D: NA; J: TRBJ1-6; size: NA; CDR3: CASSLSRQNNSPLHF; DNA: TGTGCCAGCAGCTTATCTCGACAGAATAATTCACCCCTCCACTTT
V: TRBV6-5; D: TRBD1; J: TRBJ1-4; size: NA; CDR3: CASSAGTDYKRLFF; DNA: TGTGCCAGCAGTGCCGGGACAGATTATAAGAGACTGTTTTTT
V: TRBV15; D: NA; J: TRBJ2-5; size: NA; CDR3: CATSSLVSLGLGTQYF; DNA: TGTGCCACCAGCAGCCTGGTCTCCCTAGGGTTAGGGACCCAGTACTTC
V: TRBV29-1; D: NA; J: TRBJ2-2; size: NA; CDR3: CSVMLGELFF; DNA: TGCAGCGTTATGTTGGGGGAGCTGTTTTTT
V: TRBV9; D: TRBD1; J: TRBJ2-7; size: NA; CDR3: CASSTRQGGAYEQYF; DNA: TGTGCCAGCAGCACCCGACAGGGTGGGGCCTACGAGCAGTACTTC
V: TRBV6-5; D: NA; J: TRBJ1-5; size: NA; CDR3: CATSRGPMSQPQHF; DNA: TGTGCCACGAGTCGCGGACCAATGAGTCAGCCCCAGCATTTT
V: TRBV6-5; D: NA; J: TRBJ2-7; size: NA; CDR3: CASNRARGYEQYF; DNA: TGTGCCAGCAACCGGGCCAGAGGCTACGAGCAGTACTTC
V: TRBV29-1; D: NA; J: TRBJ1-6; size: NA; CDR3: CSVGVQNNSPLHF; DNA: TGCAGCGTTGGGGTACAGAATAATTCACCCCTCCACTTT
V: TRBV9; D: NA; J: TRBJ2-6; size: NA; CDR3: CASSQGGSGANVLTF; DNA: TGTGCCAGCAGCCAAGGGGGATCTGGGGCCAACGTCCTGACTTTC
V: TRBV21-1; D: NA; J: TRBJ2-7; size: NA; CDR3: CASSKVRDGGSYEQYF; DNA: TGTGCCAGCAGCAAAGTCCGGGACGGGGGCTCCTACGAGCAGTACTTC
V: TRBV5-1; D: NA; J: TRBJ2-1; size: NA; CDR3: CASSLFNEQFF; DNA: TGCGCCAGCAGCTTATTCAATGAGCAGTTCTTC
V: TRBV27; D: NA; J: TRBJ2-2; size: NA; CDR3: CASSQNTGELFF; DNA: TGTGCCAGCAGTCAGAACACCGGGGAGCTGTTTTTT
V: TRBV15; D: NA; J: TRBJ2-3; size: NA; CDR3: CATSVNGGTDTQYF; DNA: TGTGCCACCAGTGTAAATGGGGGCACAGATACGCAGTATTTT
V: TRBV5-4; D: NA; J: TRBJ1-6; size: NA; CDR3: CASTETENEVSPLHF; DNA: TGTGCCAGCACCGAGACCGAAAACGAAGTTTCACCCCTCCACTTT
V: TRBV27; D: TRBD1; J: TRBJ2-5; size: NA; CDR3: CASGKTRQGPETQYF; DNA: TGTGCCAGCGGAAAAACACGACAGGGACCAGAGACCCAGTACTTC
V: TRBV4-1; D: NA; J: TRBJ1-2; size: NA; CDR3: CASSQDGGYGYTF; DNA: TGCGCCAGCAGCCAAGATGGGGGGTATGGCTACACCTTC
V: TRBV2; D: NA; J: TRBJ1-1; size: NA; CDR3: CASSGVTGTEAFF; DNA: TGTGCCAGCAGTGGGGTGACAGGAACTGAAGCTTTCTTT
V: TRBV28; D: TRBD1; J: TRBJ1-1; size: NA; CDR3: CASIRGTEAFF; DNA: TGTGCCAGCATCAGGGGGACAGAAGCTTTCTTT
V: TRBV4-3; D: NA; J: TRBJ2-1; size: NA; CDR3: CASSQVLTNEQFF; DNA: TGCGCCAGCAGCCAAGTCCTCACAAATGAGCAGTTCTTC
V: TRBV7-3; D: NA; J: TRBJ2-5; size: NA; CDR3: CASSDEGRKTQYF; DNA: TGTGCCAGCAGCGACGAGGGTCGGAAGACCCAGTACTTC
V: TRBV29-1; D: NA; J: TRBJ1-1; size: NA; CDR3: CSKIWTASGVEAFF; DNA: TGCAGCAAAATATGGACAGCCTCGGGGGTTGAAGCTTTCTTT
V: TRBV7-9; D: TRBD2; J: TRBJ2-1; size: NA; CDR3: CASSLSSGRAYNEQFF; DNA: TGTGCCAGCAGCTTGTCCAGCGGGAGGGCTTACAATGAGCAGTTCTTC
V: TRBV4-3; D: NA; J: TRBJ2-1; size: NA; CDR3: CASSQDWQGVDNEQFF; DNA: TGCGCCAGCAGCCAAGATTGGCAGGGTGTCGACAATGAGCAGTTCTTC
V: TRBV7-2; D: TRBD1; J: TRBJ2-3; size: NA; CDR3: CASSPRRDRVYFDTQYF; DNA: TGTGCCAGCAGCCCTAGACGGGACAGGGTTTACTTCGATACGCAGTATTTT
V: TRBV7-2; D: NA; J: TRBJ1-2; size: few; CDR3: CASSSELYYGYTF; DNA: TGTGCCAGCAGCTCTGAGCTCTACTATGGCTACACCTTC
V: TRBV7-2; D: NA; J: TRBJ2-1; size: NA; CDR3: CASSFDHEQFF; DNA: TGTGCCAGCAGCTTTGACCATGAGCAGTTCTTC
V: TRBV18; D: NA; J: TRBJ1-1; size: once; CDR3: CASSYAPNTEAFF; DNA: TGTGCCAGCTCCTACGCCCCTAACACTGAAGCTTTCTTT
V: TRBV13; D: TRBD1; J: TRBJ2-7; size: NA; CDR3: CASSATGAPREQYF; DNA: TGTGCCAGCAGCGCCACAGGGGCTCCTCGCGAGCAGTACTTC
V: TRBV25-1; D: NA; J: TRBJ2-6; size: NA; CDR3: CASSANRVPGANVLTF; DNA: TGTGCCAGCAGTGCGAACAGGGTCCCTGGGGCCAACGTCCTGACTTTC
V: TRBV27; D: NA; J: TRBJ2-5; size: NA; CDR3: CATRRVISEETQYF; DNA: TGTGCCACCCGGCGGGTGATCAGTGAAGAGACCCAGTACTTC
V: TRBV13; D: TRBD2; J: TRBJ2-7; size: NA; CDR3: CASSPGGRSYEQYF; DNA: TGTGCCAGCAGCCCCGGCGGGAGATCCTACGAGCAGTACTTC
V: TRBV28; D: TRBD1; J: TRBJ2-7; size: once; CDR3: CASSLGTGYEQYF; DNA: TGTGCCAGCAGTTTGGGGACAGGGTATGAGCAGTACTTC
V: TRBV9; D: NA; J: TRBJ2-5; size: NA; CDR3: CASSVGQSKETQYF; DNA: TGTGCCAGCAGCGTAGGACAGAGTAAAGAGACCCAGTACTTC
V: TRBV6-1; D: NA; J: TRBJ2-7; size: NA; CDR3: CASRGLYEQYF; DNA: TGTGCCAGCAGGGGGCTTTACGAGCAGTACTTC
V: TRBV9; D: NA; J: TRBJ2-3; size: NA; CDR3: CASSVLSTSRTDTQYF; DNA: TGTGCCAGCAGCGTACTAAGTACTTCCCGCACAGATACGCAGTATTTT
V: TRBV9; D: NA; J: TRBJ2-6; size: NA; CDR3: CASRNPKRTDFSGANVLTF; DNA: TGTGCCAGCAGGAACCCCAAGCGGACGGACTTCTCTGGGGCCAACGTCCTGACTTTC
V: TRBV2; D: TRBD2; J: TRBJ2-1; size: NA; CDR3: CASKSAGGLHNEQFF; DNA: TGTGCCAGCAAGTCGGCGGGGGGGCTCCACAATGAGCAGTTCTTC
V: TRBV27; D: NA; J: TRBJ2-7; size: NA; CDR3: CASSLSSTHYEQYF; DNA: TGTGCCAGCAGTTTATCGAGCACGCACTACGAGCAGTACTTC
V: TRBV6-6; D: TRBD1; J: TRBJ2-5; size: NA; CDR3: CASSWTGTETQYF; DNA: TGTGCCAGCAGCTGGACAGGGACGGAGACCCAGTACTTC
V: TRBV7-9; D: TRBD1; J: TRBJ1-1; size: NA; CDR3: CASSFVGTGSAFF; DNA: TGTGCCAGCAGCTTCGTTGGGACAGGGAGCGCTTTCTTT
V: TRBV4-3; D: NA; J: TRBJ2-2; size: NA; CDR3: CASSHERPSGELFF; DNA: TGCGCCAGCAGCCACGAACGACCGTCGGGGGAGCTGTTTTTT
V: TRBV5-5; D: NA; J: TRBJ2-7; size: NA; CDR3: CASSAEGYEQYF; DNA: TGTGCCAGCAGCGCCGAGGGGTACGAGCAGTACTTC